Each of the 24 T cell receptor beta chains below was sequenced from the same sample in a study of cytomegalovirus exposure and HLA in healthy donors. This PCR relied on a set of 60 Vbeta primers and 13 Jbeta primers. Using immunoSEQ multiplex PCR, the repertoire was profiled, and TCRdb retains in-frame clones only, with some absent. This table has some 160,000 clones, roughly 79% appearing once. The material sequenced was PBMCs. These receptors came from a woman aged 30 to 39 in good health and CMV-seronegative.

The V call is TRBV27, the J call TRBJ2-7; 12 positions match TRBD1. This CDR3 spans 14 amino acids. Germline CDR1 MNHEY, CDR2 SMNVEV (reference sequence). Trimming took 8 bases from V and 6 from J; bases not matched to a gene: 8. This chain's CDR3 is CASEEGQGASEQYF. CDR3 nucleotide sequence: TGTGCCAGCGAGGAGGGACAGGGGGCCTCCGAGCAGTACTTC.

About this clone itself: The junction shows a germline mismatch at one end, possibly a read error. At the DNA level, this CDR3 is encoded by other sequences in the same sample as well. This sequence joins TRBV5-1 and TRBJ2-1, with D maybe TRBD2 (7 bases). This CDR3 is 16 amino acids long. The germline V gene has CDR1 SGHRS and CDR2 YFSETQ. The CDR3 nucleotides read TGTGCCAGCAGCTTAATAAGCGGGACATTGTACAATGAGCAGTTCTTC. This encodes CASSLISGTLYNEQFF.

This sequence joins TRBV14 and TRBJ2-7; 12 positions match TRBD2. The CDR3 has 17 amino acids. The V gene's germline CDR1 is SGHDN and CDR2 FVKESK. The V segment lost 0 bases and the J segment 6 bases; nucleotides outside the gene matches: 9. The CDR3 is CASSQERALAGGLEQYF. The CDR3 coding sequence is TGTGCCAGCAGCCAAGAAAGAGCGCTAGCGGGGGGGCTCGAGCAGTACTTC.

This chain links TRBV11-2 with TRBJ2-2; D unresolved. Trimming left V 1 base short and J 1 base short, with 4 bases between. The CDR3 has 14 amino acids. Germline CDR1 is SGHAT and CDR2 is FQNNGV. The CDR3 nucleotides read TGTGCCAGCAGCTTAGGACTGAACACCGGGGAGCTGTTTTTT. It specifies CASSLGLNTGELFF.

In this sample, this clone turned up once. The chain employs TRBV19 and TRBJ2-2, with 10 bases aligning to TRBD1. The CDR3 length is 15 residues. Germline CDR1 reads LNHDA; CDR2 reads SQIVND (reference sequence). The V segment lost 3 bases and the J segment 3 bases; nucleotides outside the gene matches: 1. CDR3 sequence reads: CASSIGTGDTGELFF. The CDR3 DNA sequence: TGTGCCAGTAGTATTGGGACAGGGGACACCGGGGAGCTGTTTTTT.

This clone was observed a few times. This rearrangement joins TRBV4-2 to TRBJ2-4; D perhaps matches TRBD2 (5 bases). Germline lookup yields CDR1 LGHNA and CDR2 YNFKEQ. V lost 1 base to trimming and J lost 3 bases, with 19 bases between them. The length of the CDR3 is 18 residues. CDR3 DNA sequence: TGTGCCAGCAGCCAAGTTAATCCACGACCCGGGGTCAAAAACATTCAGTACTTC. It specifies CASSQVNPRPGVKNIQYF.

The chain has TRBV6-5 and TRBJ2-2, with 8 bases that match TRBD1. Trimming cost V 4 bases and J 2 bases; bases outside gene matches: 3. Germline assignment: CDR1 MNHEY and CDR2 SVGAGI. The CDR3 has 15 residues. The CDR3 DNA is TGTGCCAGCAGTTCAGACAGGGGCAACACCGGGGAGCTGTTTTTT. Residues: CASSSDRGNTGELFF.

This chain links TRBV5-5 with TRBJ2-6; 9 bases map to TRBD1. The CDR3 sequence is 18 residues long. Trimming at V came to 4 bases and at J to 0 bases, leaving 8 bases not matched to a gene. Germline V lookup: CDR1 SGHKS, CDR2 YYEKEE (reference sequence). CDR3 loop: CASSKGDRARSGANVLTF. The CDR3 DNA sequence: TGTGCCAGCAGCAAGGGGGACAGGGCACGCTCTGGGGCCAACGTCCTGACTTTC.

This chain links TRBV7-6 with TRBJ2-7, with a weak D call TRBD2 (6 bases). Germline CDR1 is SGHVS and CDR2 is FNYEAQ. V lost 7 bases and J lost 4, with 20 bases in between. This CDR3 is built from 15 residues. CDR3 bases: TGTGCCAGCACCGGCTTGGGGCGGGGAGTTTACGAGCAGTACTTC. Translation gives CASTGLGRGVYEQYF.

Comment on this clone: Distinct nucleotide sequences in the sample also encode this CDR3. The rearrangement uses TRBV5-4 and TRBJ2-1, with D tentatively TRBD1 (5 bases). This CDR3 has 12 residues. V lost 3 bases, J lost 10 bases, and 11 bases lay in between. Germline CDR1 SGHNT, CDR2 YYREEE (reference sequence). The CDR3 protein is CASSSQGWEQFF. The CDR3 nucleotides read TGTGCCAGCAGCTCTCAGGGTTGGGAGCAGTTCTTC. Full variable domain (rest looked up from reference TRBV5-4 and TRBJ2-1): ETGVTQSPTHLIKTRGQQVTLRCSSQSGHNTVSWYQQALGQGPQFIFQYYREEENGRGNFPPRFSGLQFPNYSSELNVNALELDDSALYLCASSSQGWEQFFGPGTRLTVL.

The chain couples TRBV15 to TRBJ1-1; the match to TRBD1 covers 7 bases. The CDR3 length is 13 residues. V lost 5 bases and J lost 5; bases outside the gene matches: 5. Germline loops: CDR1 LNHNV, CDR2 YYDKDF (reference sequence). The DNA of the CDR3 is TGTGCCACCAGCGGAGGGGGCTTAACTGAAGCTTTCTTT. This translates into CATSGGGLTEAFF.

This clone was found a few times. The junction differs from germline at one of its ends, possibly a read error. The V call is TRBV30, the J call TRBJ2-1; D gene ambiguous. This CDR3 is 16 amino acids long. CDR1 is GTSNPN and CDR2 is SVGIG in the germline V gene (reference sequence). For the CDR3, the DNA is TGTGCCTGGAAAGGTGGGCAGGTCGAATACAATGAGCAGTGGGTCTTC. It yields the protein CAWKGGQVEYNEQWVF.

This chain joins TRBV7-2 and TRBJ1-6; 10 positions agree with TRBD1. The CDR3 consists of 16 residues. V shed 5 bases and J 7 bases; nucleotides not matched to a gene: 8. Germline-derived CDR1 and CDR2 are SGHTA and FQGNSA. CDR3: CASSPTLGQGNSPLHF. In DNA, the CDR3 is TGTGCCAGCAGCCCCACCCTGGGACAGGGGAATTCACCCCTCCACTTT.

The V gene is TRBV6-5, the J gene TRBJ2-3; the D gene is possibly TRBD1 (6 bases). The V end lost 6 bases, the J end lost 1 base, and 14 bases lay between the germline ends. The CDR3 spans 15 residues. Germline loops: CDR1 MNHEY, CDR2 SVGAGI. Written as DNA, the CDR3 is TGTGCCAGCAGAGCAGGGGAGAGGGGCACAGATACGCAGTATTTT. Protein sequence: CASRAGERGTDTQYF.

The genes are TRBV9 and TRBJ2-1, with TRBD2 matching over 12 bases. The J segment lost 7 bases and the V segment lost 2 bases, leaving 4 bases of the junction unmatched. The germline V gene encodes CDR1 SGDLS and CDR2 YYNGEE. The CDR3 runs 15 residues. The CDR3 bases are TGTGCCAGCAGCGTGCTAGCGGGGGGGCCGAATGAGCAGTTCTTC. Protein sequence: CASSVLAGGPNEQFF. The full variable domain, rest sourced from reference TRBV9 and TRBJ2-1, is DSGVTQTPKHLITATGQRVTLRCSPRSGDLSVYWYQQSLDQGLQFLIQYYNGEERAKGNILERFSAQQFPDLHSELNLSSLELGDSALYFCASSVLAGGPNEQFFGPGTRLTVL.

CDR3 loop: CASSSPPTGGGYGYTF. In DNA form, the CDR3 reads TGTGCCAGCAGCTCACCTCCAACAGGGGGCGGCTATGGCTACACCTTC. The chain links TRBV7-8 to TRBJ1-2; TRBD1 matches 9 bases. Germline CDR1 SGHVS, CDR2 FQNEAQ. CDR3 length equals 16 residues. The junction had 10 bases not matched to a gene; V was cut back by 4 bases and J by 4 bases.

The chain employs TRBV5-6 and TRBJ1-2, with D unclear. Germline assignment: CDR1 SGHDT and CDR2 YYEEEE. V lost 4 bases, J lost 8 bases, and 18 bases lay in between. CDR3 length: 14 amino acids. The CDR3 nucleotides are TGTGCCAGCAGCGTGGTTGGCAGGAGGGAGGGCTACACCTTC. Amino acid sequence: CASSVVGRREGYTF.

The chain carries TRBV10-1 and TRBJ2-5; a weak D match, TRBD1 (6 bases). The CDR3 runs to 13 residues. Germline loops: CDR1 WNHNN, CDR2 SYGVQD (reference sequence). Trimming removed 5 bases at V and 3 bases at J, with 10 bases between. The CDR3 DNA reads as TGCGCCAGCAGTCTAGGACAGAAAGAGACCCAGTACTTC. It is translated as CASSLGQKETQYF.

V gene TRBV11-2 combines with J gene TRBJ1-5, with a weak D call TRBD1 (5 bases). The CDR3 totals 13 residues. V shed 5 bases and J shed 7 bases, with 12 bases lying between them. Germline loops: CDR1 SGHAT, CDR2 FQNNGV. Written as DNA, the CDR3 is TGTGCCAGCAGCCCAGGGCGTCGGCAGCCCCAGCATTTT. This sequence encodes CASSPGRRQPQHF.

The chain carries TRBV7-2 and TRBJ2-5; unclear D gene. The CDR3 is made up of 13 amino acids. Germline CDR1 is SGHTA and CDR2 is FQGNSA. Trimming stripped 8 bases from V and 5 bases from J, with 15 bases between. The CDR3 sequence: CASGSSTRETQYF. The CDR3 bases are TGTGCCAGCGGCTCCTCAACTCGGGAGACCCAGTACTTC. The variable domain in full, with the rest retrieved from reference TRBV7-2 and TRBJ2-5, is GAGVSQSPSNKVTEKGKDVELRCDPISGHTALYWYRQSLGQGLEFLIYFQGNSAPDKSGLPSDRFSAERTGGSVSTLTIQRTQQEDSAVYLCASGSSTRETQYFGPGTRLLVL.

The gene calls are TRBV11-2 and TRBJ1-1, with TRBD1 matching 8 bases. CDR3 length equals 13 residues. Germline V gives CDR1 SGHAT, CDR2 FQNNGV. The V segment lost 4 bases and the J segment 12 bases; nucleotides outside the gene matches: 10. Written as DNA, the CDR3 is TGTGCCAGCAGCTACTTCGGACAGGGTCGATCTTTCTTT. Its translation: CASSYFGQGRSFF.

As for this clone: This sample includes further DNA sequences coding for the same CDR3. The chain joins TRBV5-1 to TRBJ2-7; D ambiguous. From germline, CDR1 is SGHRS and CDR2 YFSETQ. CDR3 length: 11 residues. Trimming cost V 3 bases and J 4 bases, with 5 bases left between them. The CDR3 loop reads CASSSSYEQYF. DNA for the CDR3: TGCGCCAGCAGCTCCTCTTACGAGCAGTACTTC. The full variable domain, completed using reference TRBV5-1 and TRBJ2-7, is KAGVTQTPRYLIKTRGQQVTLSCSPISGHRSVSWYQQTPGQGLQFLFEYFSETQRNKGNFPGRFSGRQFSNSRSEMNVSTLELGDSALYLCASSSSYEQYFGPGTRLTVT.

The chain uses TRBV6-1 and TRBJ2-2; maybe TRBD2 (5 bases). V was clipped by 2 bases and J by 5 bases, with 6 bases between them. CDR1 is MNHNS, CDR2 SASEGT, per germline. This CDR3 region has 13 residues. CDR3 DNA sequence: TGTGCCAGCAGTGAAAGGAGGACCGGGGAGCTGTTTTTT. Translating gives CASSERRTGELFF.

This chain connects TRBV11-3 to TRBJ2-3; 13 bases match TRBD2. Per germline, CDR1 SGHNT and CDR2 YENEEA. The CDR3 contains 19 residues. Germline trimming cut 2 bases from V and 8 bases from J; bases unmatched to any gene: 16. Here the CDR3 DNA reads TGTGCCAGCAGCTTATATCCCGCACTAGCGGGGGGGCTGTCAGGTACGCAGTATTTT. This sequence encodes CASSLYPALAGGLSGTQYF.